These T cell receptor beta chains were read from a single sample in a study of tumor and adjacent non-tumor tissue in lung cancer. One entry per CDR3 protein results from TCRdb running MiXCR on the multiplex PCR reads. The table has roughly 220,000 distinct CDR3 sequences, about 71% seen once. What was sequenced was lung tumor tissue. The receptors stem from a man aged 55 to 70 with non-small cell lung cancer. The CDR3 runs from the conserved cysteine through the conserved F or W. D genes are given only for firm matches. The size entry is marked missing in some rows and otherwise reads once, few, many or a size class.

CDR3 length	J gene	V gene	clone size	D gene	CDR3 protein	CDR3 DNA
14	TRBJ2-5	TRBV6-5	.	.	CASSVTGTAGAQCF	TGCGCCAGCAGTGTTACCGGGACCGCGGGGGCCCAGTGCTTC
13	TRBJ1-6	TRBV12-3/TRBV12-4	few	TRBD1	CASSLGQLDPLYF	TGTGCCAGCAGTTTGGGACAGCTTGATCCCCTCTACTTT
18	TRBJ1-5	TRBV4-2	.	TRBD1	CASSQYGEGAIVNQPQHF	TGTGCCAGCAGCCAATATGGGGAGGGGGCTATAGTTAATCAGCCCCAGCATTTT
12	TRBJ1-4	TRBV6-5	.	.	CDSSPDREKLFF	TGTGACAGCAGCCCCGACAGAGAAAAACTGTTTTTT
13	TRBJ2-3	TRBV11-2	many	.	CASSLAPTDTQYF	TGTGCCAGCAGCTTAGCACCCACAGATACGCAGTATTTT
19	TRBJ2-3	TRBV4-1	.	.	CASSQEEGDAEGSTDTQYF	TGCGCCAGCAGCCAAGAAGAGGGGGATGCGGAGGGGAGCACAGATACGCAGTATTTT
13	TRBJ1-1	TRBV11-2	.	.	CATAGTLNTEAFF	TGTGCCACGGCTGGTACACTGAACACTGAAGCTTTCTTT
16	TRBJ1-2	TRBV6-1	.	.	CATSDLGDGGRIGYTF	TGTGCCACCAGTGACCTGGGGGACGGGGGGCGGATTGGCTACACCTTC
13	TRBJ1-4	TRBV20-1	many	TRBD1	CSAPGGLNEKLFF	TGCAGTGCTCCAGGGGGCTTAAATGAAAAACTGTTTTTT
12	TRBJ1-2	TRBV6-7	.	TRBD1	CASSDRGYGYTF	TGTGCCAGCAGTGACAGGGGCTATGGCTACACCTTC
15	TRBJ2-1	TRBV6-1	.	TRBD2	CAISELAGTNNEQFF	TGTGCCATCAGTGAACTAGCGGGAACTAACAATGAGCAGTTCTTC
17	TRBJ1-2	TRBV14	.	TRBD1	CASSQFRDRWKAGGYTF	TGTGCCAGCAGCCAGTTCCGGGACAGGTGGAAAGCGGGCGGCTACACCTTC
13	TRBJ2-1	TRBV11-1	.	TRBD2	CASRTSSYNGQFF	TGTGCTAGCAGGACTAGCTCCTACAATGGGCAGTTCTTC
13	TRBJ2-2	TRBV7-8	.	.	CASSSLGAGELFF	TGTGCCAGCAGCTCCCTGGGGGCCGGGGAGCTGTTTTTT
17	TRBJ1-1	TRBV20-1	.	TRBD1	CTAKPRDRGSVNTEAFF	TGCACTGCAAAACCCCGGGACAGGGGTTCGGTGAACACTGAGGCTTTCTTT
12	TRBJ1-1	TRBV12-5	.	.	CASGYGEAEAFF	TGTGCTAGTGGTTATGGGGAGGCTGAAGCTTTCTTT
15	TRBJ2-7	TRBV11-3	many	.	CASSSGGRSSYEQYF	TGTGCCAGCAGTTCGGGGGGCAGGAGCTCCTACGAGCAGTACTTC
11	TRBJ2-7	TRBV6-6	.	.	CVSRKTYEQYF	TGTGTCAGCAGGAAAACCTATGAGCAGTACTTC
16	TRBJ2-7	TRBV11-1	.	.	CASSFSGRGISYEQYF	TGTGCCAGCAGCTTTTCCGGACGGGGGATATCCTACGAGCAGTACTTC
15	TRBJ2-2	TRBV12-3/TRBV12-4	many	TRBD2	CASSAFIGGSGELFF	TGTGCCAGCAGTGCATTCATCGGGGGGTCCGGGGAGCTGTTTTTT
13	TRBJ1-3	TRBV6-5	.	.	CASSYIQGNTIYF	TGTGCCAGTAGTTACATTCAGGGAAACACCATATATTTT
13	TRBJ1-1	TRBV20-1	.	.	CSVLTGKNTEAFF	TGCAGTGTTCTAACAGGTAAGAACACTGAAGCTTTCTTT
16	TRBJ2-5	TRBV11-3	once	TRBD2	CASILDRGRAGETQYF	TGTGCCAGCATCTTAGATAGAGGGAGGGCCGGAGAGACCCAGTACTTC
14	TRBJ2-1	TRBV11-2	.	.	CASSLGRGYNEQFF	TGTGCCAGTAGCCTAGGACGAGGCTACAATGAGCAGTTTTTC
14	TRBJ2-5	TRBV7-8	few	.	CASSYPDPEETQYF	TGTGCCAGCAGCTACCCGGACCCTGAAGAGACCCAGTACTTC
13	TRBJ2-7	TRBV6-6	.	.	CASSQSDGNVKYF	TGTGCCAGCAGTCAATCGGACGGGAACGTGAAGTACTTC
16	TRBJ2-6	TRBV4-1	.	.	CASRRTVSSGANILTF	TGCGCCAGCAGGAGGACGGTGAGCTCTGGGGCCAACATCCTGACTTTT
14	TRBJ1-1	TRBV11-2	many	TRBD1	CASSSGQGRPEAFF	TGTGCCAGCAGCTCCGGACAGGGACGACCCGAAGCTTTCTTT
14	TRBJ2-7	TRBV20-1	.	TRBD2	CSSTLAGGNYEHYF	TGCAGTTCTACACTAGCGGGAGGAAACTACGAGCATTACTTC
15	TRBJ1-4	TRBV5-1	.	TRBD1	CASSFVAGGDEKLFF	TGCGCCAGCAGCTTCGTGGCAGGGGGGGATGAAAAACTGTTTTTT
16	TRBJ2-7	TRBV4-2	.	TRBD1	CASSQQGTGVPYEQYF	TGTGCCAGCAGCCAACAAGGGACAGGGGTCCCCTACGAGCAGTACTTC
13	TRBJ2-2	TRBV5-1	few	TRBD1	CASTDREGGELFF	TGCGCCAGCACCGACAGGGAAGGCGGGGAGCTGTTTTTT